What follows are 25 T cell receptor beta chains derived from one specimen sequenced in a study of tumor and adjacent non-tumor tissue in lung cancer. TCRbeta libraries were built with three rounds of nested PCR, modified from ARM-PCR. A single record per CDR3 protein comes from TCRdb applying MiXCR to the multiplex PCR reads. The sample comprises just over 200,000 distinct CDR3 sequences, 70% to 75% of which are singletons, and 20% to 25% rests with the top ten. The template was RNA from unsorted bulk tissue. Specimen: lung tumor tissue. All receptors derive from a man between 60 and 75 years old with non-small cell lung cancer.

V and J are TRBV29-1 and TRBJ2-2; D not resolved. V was pared by 4 bases and J by 5 bases, with 11 bases between. From germline, CDR1 is SQVTM and CDR2 ANQGSEA. There are 13 residues in the CDR3. The CDR3: CSVVARKTGELFF. For the CDR3, the DNA is TGCAGCGTTGTAGCCAGGAAGACCGGGGAGCTGTTTTTT.

As to this clonotype: A read error may produce the germline difference seen at one junction end. The CDR3 spells CSSNYSIGGIGGELFF. For the CDR3, the DNA is TGTTCCAGCAATTACTCGATCGGGGGTATTGGCGGGGAGCTGTTTTTT. The chain joins TRBV6-2 or TRBV6-3 to TRBJ2-2, with D perhaps matching TRBD2 (6 bases). Germline CDR1 is MNHEY and CDR2 is SVGEGT. The CDR3 spans 16 residues.

A note on this clonotype: A much larger clone lies a single base off, so this may be a read error. The V call is TRBV5-1, the J call TRBJ2-7; tentative D call: TRBD1 (5 bases). This CDR3 spans 15 amino acids. Germline V gene data show CDR1 as SGHRS and CDR2 as YFSETQ. CDR3 DNA sequence: TGCGCCAGCAGCTTGGACGAAAGGGGCATATACGGGCAGTACTTC. Encoded protein: CASSLDERGIYGQYF. The whole variable domain, remainder taken from reference TRBV5-1 and TRBJ2-7, is KAGVTQTPRYLIKTRGQQVTLSCSPISGHRSVSWYQQTPGQGLQFLFEYFSETQRNKGNFPGRFSGRQFSNSRSEMNVSTLELGDSALYLCASSLDERGIYGQYFGPGTRLTVT.

This clonotype was seen a single time. A much bigger clone sits one base away, suggesting this may be a read error. V and J are TRBV4-3 and TRBJ1-5, with D uncertain. The CDR3 runs to 16 residues. Germline CDR1 LGHNA, CDR2 YSLEER. CDR3 sequence (DNA): TGCGCCAACAGCCAAGATTGGGGATATAGCAATCAGCCCCAGCATTTT. Translating it yields CANSQDWGYSNQPQHF.

On this clonotype: The conserved phenylalanine or tryptophan normally closing the CDR3 is absent here, so this likely arose from a read error. The genes are TRBV10-3 and TRBJ2-4, with a tentative D call TRBD2 (5 bases). The germline V gene has CDR1 ENHRY and CDR2 SYGVKD. The CDR3 is 14 amino acids. Trimming stripped 6 bases from V and 8 bases from J, with 17 bases between. The CDR3 region has the DNA TGTGCCATCAGCGACGGGGAAACAAAGGACATTCAGTACATC. Amino acids: CAISDGETKDIQYI.

On this clonotype: The junction departs from the called germline gene at one end, perhaps through a read error. This rearrangement joins TRBV6-6 to TRBJ1-2; 11 nucleotides agree with TRBD1. The CDR3 spans 14 residues. Germline V gene data show CDR1 as MNHNY and CDR2 as SVGAGI (reference sequence). CDR3 sequence (DNA): TGTGTCAGCAGTTCACCGGGACAGGGGGTTGGCTACACCTTC. Its protein product is CVSSSPGQGVGYTF.

Notes on this clonotype: At one end, the junction sequence differs from germline, possibly due to a read error. The V call is TRBV20-1, the J call TRBJ2-6, with D possibly TRBD2 on 6 matching bases. The germline V gene encodes CDR1 DFQATT and CDR2 SNEGSKA (reference sequence). This CDR3 has 16 amino acids. CDR3 DNA sequence: TGCACTGCTAGAGAAAGGGGACTGACTGGGGCCAGCGTCCTGACTTTC. Amino acid sequence: CTARERGLTGASVLTF.

Only a few counts were recorded for this clonotype. This chain links TRBV20-1 with TRBJ2-7; D is unresolved. Trimming removed 7 bases from V and 2 bases from J, with 6 bases in between. In germline, CDR1 is DFQATT, CDR2 SNEGSKA (reference sequence). The CDR3 is made up of 10 amino acids. The CDR3 region is CSVGTYEQYF. The CDR3 DNA reads TGCAGTGTGGGGACCTACGAGCAGTACTTC.

As regards this clonotype: Given a much more abundant clone one base away, this may be a read error. V gene TRBV6-1 combines with J gene TRBJ2-1; no clear D gene. There are 15 residues in the CDR3. CDR1 and CDR2 from the germline V gene are MNHNS and SASEGT. Deletions cut 2 bases from V and 6 bases from J, with 14 bases between. Here the CDR3 DNA reads TGTGCCAGCAGTGAATCGACGGGCAGTTCCAATGAGCAGTTCTTC. Its protein is CASSESTGSSNEQFF.

This clonotype was counted between two and nine times. This may be a read error: a much more frequent sequence differs by one nucleotide. The chain links TRBV20-1 to TRBJ1-4; D is unclear. V dropped 4 bases and J dropped 8 bases, with 8 bases sitting between them. The V gene's germline CDR1 is DFQATT and CDR2 SNEGSKA (reference sequence). This CDR3 has 11 amino acids. The CDR3 region has the DNA TGCAGTGCTAAAACGCGGGAAAAACTGTTTTTT. Encoded protein: CSAKTREKLFF.

Comments on this clonotype: An end of the junction differs from the germline gene, which may be a read error. The V call is TRBV7-9, the J call TRBJ2-7; D unclear. The CDR3 is made up of 12 amino acids. Germline loops: CDR1 SEHNR, CDR2 FQNEAQ (reference sequence). DNA for the CDR3: TGTGCCAACAGCTTACGCTTCTACGAGCAGTACTTC. Protein sequence: CANSLRFYEQYF.

This clonotype occurred a few times. Germline and junction disagree at one end, which may indicate a read error. The V gene is TRBV4-2, the J gene TRBJ2-3, with TRBD2 matching 10 bases. The CDR3 is 19 amino acids. CDR1 is LGHNA, CDR2 YNFKEQ, per germline. For the CDR3, the DNA is TGTGCCAGCAGCCAAGATACCCAGCGGGAGGGCCCTGGCACAAATACGCAGTATTTT. It encodes CASSQDTQREGPGTNTQYF.

Remarks on this clonotype: Being one base from a much bigger clone, this may be a read error. The V gene is TRBV6-6, the J gene TRBJ1-5; D uncertain. The CDR3 sequence is 12 residues long. V dropped 2 bases and J dropped 8 bases, with 7 bases sitting between them. CDR1 and CDR2 from the germline V gene are MNHNY and SVGAGI (reference sequence). The CDR3 sequence is CASSYKAKPQHF. As DNA, the CDR3 is TGTGCCAGCAGTTACAAAGCGAAGCCCCAGCATTTT.

Concerning this clonotype itself: The junction differs from germline at one of its ends, possibly a read error. This sequence joins TRBV29-1 and TRBJ2-3; maybe TRBD2 (5 bases). The CDR3 extends over 14 amino acids. Germline V gives CDR1 SQVTM, CDR2 ANQGSEA. The DNA of the CDR3 is TGTAGCGTTGGTGGAATAACCAACACAGATACGCAGTATTTT. Translating it yields CSVGGITNTDTQYF.

A note on this clonotype: A much more abundant neighbour one base away suggests this may be a read error. This chain joins TRBV6-2 or TRBV6-3 and TRBJ1-1; TRBD1 might be the D (6 bases). This CDR3 has 14 residues. Germline loops: CDR1 MNHEY, CDR2 SVGEGT. Trimming stripped 5 bases from V and 7 bases from J, with 17 bases between. The CDR3 sequence: CASSIGGRWNEAFF. The DNA of the CDR3 is TGTGCCAGCAGTATAGGGGGGCGATGGAATGAAGCTTTCTTT.

This clonotype was picked up many times. The chain combines TRBV4-1 with TRBJ1-3; 9 bases agree with TRBD1. The germline V gene encodes CDR1 MGHRA and CDR2 YSYEKL. The CDR3 has 15 residues. Germline trimming cut 4 bases from V and 2 bases from J; bases unmatched to any gene: 3. The CDR3 bases are TGCGCCAGCAGCCCACAGGGGGCAGCTGGAAACACCATATATTTT. Protein product: CASSPQGAAGNTIYF.

This chain connects TRBV4-1 to TRBJ2-4; D is ambiguous. Trimming took off 3 bases at V and 0 bases at J, with 9 bases between the two ends. The CDR3 sequence is 15 residues long. Germline V gives CDR1 MGHRA, CDR2 YSYEKL. CDR3 DNA sequence: TGCGCCAGCAGCCACTTGACTCGAGCCAAAAACATTCAGTACTTC. Translation gives CASSHLTRAKNIQYF.

The chain employs TRBV11-2 and TRBJ1-5; no definite D call. The CDR3 has 13 residues. Germline values: CDR1 SGHAT, CDR2 FQNNGV. V was cut by 3 bases and J by 9 bases, with 12 bases left in between. The CDR3 DNA follows: TGTGCCAGCAGCTTGGCCCACGGGTGGCCCCAGCATTTT. Its translation is CASSLAHGWPQHF.

The V call is TRBV20-1, the J call TRBJ2-1; 7 bases fit TRBD1. The V gene end was trimmed by 2 bases and the J gene end by 0 bases; junction bases not matched to a gene: 10. Per germline, CDR1 DFQATT and CDR2 SNEGSKA (reference sequence). This CDR3 region has 17 residues. CDR3 sequence: CSARPHQTGSSYNEQFF. For the CDR3, the DNA is TGCAGTGCTAGACCGCACCAGACAGGGAGCTCCTACAATGAGCAGTTCTTC.

On this clonotype itself: This may come from a read error, since a much larger clone is one base off. The V gene is TRBV6-2 or TRBV6-3, the J gene TRBJ2-1; 9 bases are a match to TRBD1. The CDR3 length is 15 residues. Germline CDR1 is MNHEY and CDR2 is SVGEGT. The CDR3 DNA is TGTACCAGCGATAGGGTGGGACAGGGAGGTAATGAGCAGTTCTTC. This sequence encodes CTSDRVGQGGNEQFF.

The table lists this clonotype with a count of one. The rearrangement links TRBV11-2 to TRBJ1-1, with D unclear. CDR3 size: 14 residues. Trimming pared 3 bases from V and 5 bases from J, leaving 13 bases between. Germline loops: CDR1 SGHAT, CDR2 FQNNGV. The CDR3: CASSFPGLQTEAFF. CDR3 DNA: TGTGCCAGCAGCTTCCCAGGCTTGCAGACTGAAGCTTTCTTT. Filled out from reference TRBV11-2 and TRBJ1-1, the complete variable domain reads EAGVAQSPRYKIIEKRQSVAFWCNPISGHATLYWYQQILGQGPKLLIQFQNNGVVDDSQLPKDRFSAERLKGVDSTLKIQPAKLEDSAVYLCASSFPGLQTEAFFGQGTRLTVV.

This clonotype was detected a few times. The rearrangement uses TRBV7-9 and TRBJ1-2, with 10 nucleotides matching TRBD1. The germline CDR1 and CDR2 sequences are SEHNR and FQNEAQ (reference sequence). After removal of 6 bases from V and 5 bases from J, the junction contained 15 bases not matched to a gene. CDR3 size: 17 residues. The CDR3 sequence: CASRPGTGALEGYGYTF. In DNA, the CDR3 is TGTGCCAGCAGACCCGGGACAGGGGCCTTGGAGGGGTATGGCTACACCTTC.

On this clonotype itself: This clone may be a read error of a much larger clone one base away. The chain uses TRBV12-3 or TRBV12-4 and TRBJ1-5; D is possibly TRBD1 (6 bases). The CDR3 sequence is 14 residues long. The CDR3 region is CASSNRDSNQHQHF. The CDR3 region has the DNA TGTGCCAGCAGTAACAGGGATAGCAATCAGCACCAGCATTTT.

The gene calls are TRBV11-3 and TRBJ2-3, with 11 nucleotides matching TRBD2. The CDR3 covers 18 residues. Germline CDR1 is SGHNT and CDR2 is YENEEA. The CDR3 protein is CAGSLWASGGRFTDTQYF. The CDR3 DNA reads TGTGCAGGCAGCTTATGGGCTAGCGGGGGGCGCTTCACAGATACGCAGTATTTT.

This clonotype was picked up a small number of times. This may arise from a read error, as a much more abundant clone is one base away. The rearrangement uses TRBV12-3 or TRBV12-4 and TRBJ1-1; D is uncertain. This CDR3 contains 14 residues. V was clipped by 10 bases and J by 1 base, with 16 bases between them. CDR3 DNA sequence: TGTGCCATCAGCCGCAGGACGGGGAACACTGAAGCTTTCTTT. It is translated as CAISRRTGNTEAFF.